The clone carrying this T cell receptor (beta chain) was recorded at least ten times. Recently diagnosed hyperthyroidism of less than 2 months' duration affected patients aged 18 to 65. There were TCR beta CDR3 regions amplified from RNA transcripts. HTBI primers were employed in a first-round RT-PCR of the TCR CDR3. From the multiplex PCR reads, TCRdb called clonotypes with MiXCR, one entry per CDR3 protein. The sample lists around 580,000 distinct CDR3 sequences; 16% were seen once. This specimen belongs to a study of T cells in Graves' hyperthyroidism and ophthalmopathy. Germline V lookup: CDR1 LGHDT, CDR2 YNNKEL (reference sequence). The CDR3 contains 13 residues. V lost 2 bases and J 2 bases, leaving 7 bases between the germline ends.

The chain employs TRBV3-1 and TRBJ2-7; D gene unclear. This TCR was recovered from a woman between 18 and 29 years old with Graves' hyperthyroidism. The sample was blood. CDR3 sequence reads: CASSQFLPYEQYF. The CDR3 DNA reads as TGTGCCAGCAGCCAATTTCTACCCTACGAGCAGTACTTC.